This passage covers 28 T cell receptor beta chains from one sample sequenced in a study of shared clonotypes between healthy human individuals (dated by TCRdb to the early 2020s). For the CD8 naive samples, CD45RO-negative cells were positively selected for CCR7, yielding a CD45RA+CCR7+ population from which TemRA cells were excluded. The library was made by the immunoSEQ multiplex PCR assay. TCRdb re-hosts the immuneACCESS table, in-frame sequences only. Its copies lack some clones; in the studies checked, an unresolved V gene accounts for under half of them, and the cause for the rest is not known. This sample holds about 2.2 million clones; just under 95% were observed only once. Together, the top ten hold about 1.7% of the sample. The sample comprised naive CD8+ T cells from PBMCs. The meaning of the sample's cell subset or site label: CD45RA+CCR7+. These receptors originate from a man younger than 35 in good health. Some clones in this sample may be carry-over from other donors' samples.

CDR3 sequence (DNA): TGTGCCAGCAGCGTAGAATCGGGACAGGGTGCTTCCCAAGAGACCCAGTACTTC. Residues: CASSVESGQGASQETQYF. This chain connects TRBV9 to TRBJ2-5; 9 positions agree with TRBD1. The length of the CDR3 is 18 residues. CDR1 is SGDLS, CDR2 YYNGEE, per germline. V lost 0 bases and J lost 1; bases outside the gene matches: 10.

The chain couples TRBV9 to TRBJ1-5; no clear D gene. Per germline, CDR1 SGDLS and CDR2 YYNGEE. This CDR3 is 15 amino acids long. V lost 4 bases and J lost 0, with 11 bases in between. CDR3 in amino acids: CASSLAGDSNQPQHF. Here the CDR3 DNA reads TGTGCCAGCAGCTTAGCCGGGGATAGCAATCAGCCCCAGCATTTT.

This clone was seen a single time. V and J are TRBV11-2 and TRBJ2-1; D remains unclear. CDR1 and CDR2 (germline): SGHAT, FQNNGV. Trimming stripped 0 bases from V and 0 bases from J, with 9 bases between. The CDR3 runs 16 residues. CDR3 nucleotides: TGTGCCAGCAGCTTAGAACTGCTCCACTCCTACAATGAGCAGTTCTTC. Encoded protein: CASSLELLHSYNEQFF.

The rearrangement links TRBV28 to TRBJ2-1; D ambiguous. The germline V gene has CDR1 MDHEN and CDR2 SYDVKM. Trimming cost V 7 bases and J 0 bases, with 13 bases left between them. The CDR3 runs to 15 residues. Here the CDR3 reads CASNELASSYNEQFF. CDR3 DNA: TGTGCCAGCAACGAGCTGGCGAGCTCCTACAATGAGCAGTTCTTC.

This clone has a single count. This chain uses TRBV27 with TRBJ2-4, with 7 bases lining up with TRBD1. The junction had 14 bases not matched to a gene; V was cut back by 9 bases and J by 0 bases. Germline loops: CDR1 MNHEY, CDR2 SMNVEV (reference sequence). This CDR3 has 17 residues. The CDR3: CASHPIRQGLAKNIQYF. The CDR3 DNA reads as TGTGCCAGTCACCCAATCCGACAGGGCCTAGCCAAAAACATTCAGTACTTC.

This clone showed up just once. The V gene is TRBV13, the J gene TRBJ2-2, with TRBD2 matching 11 bases. Germline V CDR1 and CDR2: PRHDT, FYEKMQ (reference sequence). This CDR3 contains 17 residues. The junction had 10 bases not matched to a gene; V was cut back by 5 bases and J by 5 bases. The CDR3 reads CASSAHGASGRTGELFF. The CDR3, as DNA: TGTGCCAGCAGCGCCCATGGGGCTAGCGGGAGGACCGGGGAGCTGTTTTTT.

This clone was observed a single time. V usage is TRBV19 and J usage is TRBJ2-5, with D unclear. The V end lost 3 bases, the J end lost 3 bases, and 14 bases lay between the germline ends. This CDR3 has 15 amino acids. The germline V gene has CDR1 LNHDA and CDR2 SQIVND (reference sequence). In DNA form, the CDR3 reads TGTGCCAGTAGTATTTTGTACCGGAACGAAGAGACCCAGTACTTC. This codes for CASSILYRNEETQYF.

The rearrangement links TRBV9 to TRBJ2-1; 9 bases are a match to TRBD2. The CDR3 loop spans 16 amino acids. Germline CDR1 reads SGDLS; CDR2 reads YYNGEE. V gave up 0 bases and J gave up 5 bases; unmatched junction bases: 6. In DNA, the CDR3 is TGTGCCAGCAGCGTAGCCAGCGGGAGGACCAACAATGAGCAGTTCTTC. Translation gives CASSVASGRTNNEQFF.

The chain combines TRBV28 with TRBJ2-1; D possibly corresponds to TRBD2 (6 bases). The CDR3 has 16 residues. Trimming shortened V by 6 bases and J by 7 bases, and 22 bases separated the two germline ends. The V gene's germline CDR1 is MDHEN and CDR2 SYDVKM. The CDR3 DNA is TGTGCCAGCAGCCCGGAGGGGACTTCCCTAATGAATGAGCAGTTCTTC. Protein: CASSPEGTSLMNEQFF.

This chain uses TRBV6-6 with TRBJ2-7; D gene unclear. The germline V gene encodes CDR1 MNHNY and CDR2 SVGAGI (reference sequence). V was pared by 5 bases and J by 3 bases, with 11 bases between. This CDR3 has 13 amino acids. Written as DNA, the CDR3 is TGTGCCAGCAGTCCCCAGGATCTCTACGAGCAGTACTTC. Protein: CASSPQDLYEQYF.

The rearrangement links TRBV14 to TRBJ2-7; 7 bases are a match to TRBD2. V shed 1 base, J shed 0 bases, and the junction held 9 bases outside the gene matches. Germline loops: CDR1 SGHDN, CDR2 FVKESK. The length of the CDR3 is 17 residues. CDR3: CASSQAVASGTSYEQYF. CDR3 bases: TGTGCCAGCAGCCAAGCGGTAGCTAGCGGAACCTCCTACGAGCAGTACTTC.

The V call is TRBV7-9, the J call TRBJ2-2; a weak D match, TRBD1 (5 bases). The CDR3 is made up of 16 amino acids. Trimming took off 3 bases at V and 2 bases at J, with 13 bases between the two ends. Germline values: CDR1 SEHNR, CDR2 FQNEAQ (reference sequence). The chain's CDR3 is CASSFDSLLNTGELFF. CDR3 bases: TGTGCCAGCAGCTTTGACAGCCTACTCAACACCGGGGAGCTGTTTTTT.

The V gene is TRBV18, the J gene TRBJ2-7, with D perhaps being TRBD1 or TRBD2 (7 bases each). Trimming stripped 3 bases from V and 3 bases from J, with 12 bases between. This CDR3 comprises 14 residues. Germline V lookup: CDR1 KGHSH, CDR2 LQKENI. CDR3 DNA: TGTGCCAGCTCACCGGAGCGGGACAGCTACGAGCAGTACTTC. Amino acids: CASSPERDSYEQYF. Together with reference TRBV18 and TRBJ2-7, the CDR3 gives the full variable domain: NAGVMQNPRHLVRRRGQEARLRCSPMKGHSHVYWYRQLPEEGLKFMVYLQKENIIDESGMPKERFSAEFPKEGPSILRIQQVVRGDSAAYFCASSPERDSYEQYFGPGTRLTVT.

The CDR3 DNA follows: TGTGCCAGCAGCTTAGGGGGTACAAGCACTGAAGCTTTCTTT. This encodes CASSLGGTSTEAFF. This chain joins TRBV11-2 and TRBJ1-1; D uncertain. The CDR3 runs to 14 residues. Between the trimmed V and J ends, which lost 1 base and 4 bases, there was a span of 10 bases. Germline CDR1 SGHAT, CDR2 FQNNGV.

The chain is built from TRBV27 and TRBJ2-3, with 10 bases that match TRBD2. The CDR3 totals 18 residues. Germline CDR1 is MNHEY and CDR2 is SMNVEV (reference sequence). V was clipped by 2 bases and J by 4 bases; unmatched bases: 12. CDR3 nucleotide sequence: TGTGCCAGCAGTTTAGGCCTAGCGGGAGAAAGGCGGGCAGATACGCAGTATTTT. Its protein is CASSLGLAGERRADTQYF.

The table lists this clone with a count of one. Other DNA sequences in the sample encode the same CDR3. The genes are TRBV19 and TRBJ2-7, with D uncertain. V was cut by 3 bases and J by 4 bases, with 10 bases left in between. There are 13 residues in the CDR3. The V gene's germline CDR1 is LNHDA and CDR2 SQIVND (reference sequence). The CDR3 reads CASSISPLYEQYF. The DNA of the CDR3 is TGTGCCAGTAGTATCAGTCCCTTATACGAGCAGTACTTC.

The chain links TRBV6-6 to TRBJ2-1; D not resolved. CDR3 length equals 13 residues. CDR1 is MNHNY, CDR2 SVGAGI, per germline (reference sequence). V lost 0 bases, J lost 7 bases, and 7 bases lay in between. CDR3 nucleotide sequence: TGTGCCAGCAGTTACTCGTACTTGAATGAGCAGTTCTTC. The encoded protein is CASSYSYLNEQFF.

In the case of this clone: The same CDR3 can be traced to other DNA sequences in this sample. The chain carries TRBV9 and TRBJ1-2; possible D gene TRBD1, 5 bases. Germline CDR1 reads SGDLS; CDR2 reads YYNGEE. The CDR3 length is 14 residues. The V gene lost 0 bases and the J gene lost 6 bases, with 12 bases spanning the gap. The CDR3 spells CASSVGSGRDGYTF. The CDR3 coding sequence is TGTGCCAGCAGCGTAGGAAGCGGCAGGGATGGCTACACCTTC. The full variable domain, rest sourced from reference TRBV9 and TRBJ1-2, is DSGVTQTPKHLITATGQRVTLRCSPRSGDLSVYWYQQSLDQGLQFLIQYYNGEERAKGNILERFSAQQFPDLHSELNLSSLELGDSALYFCASSVGSGRDGYTFGSGTRLTVV.

In this sample, this clone turned up once. The CDR3 is CASSALQPQETQYF. The DNA of the CDR3 is TGTGCCAGCAGTGCTCTTCAACCCCAAGAGACCCAGTACTTC. The V gene is TRBV6-4, the J gene TRBJ2-5; D gene unclear. The CDR3 runs 14 residues. The V gene's germline CDR1 is MRHNA and CDR2 SNTAGT. The V gene lost 4 bases and the J gene lost 1 base, with 10 bases spanning the gap.

The V call is TRBV11-2, the J call TRBJ1-2; possibly TRBD1 for D (6 bases). Germline-derived CDR1 and CDR2 are SGHAT and FQNNGV. The length of the CDR3 is 15 residues. V was trimmed by 5 bases and J by 7 bases, leaving 20 bases between them. CDR3 in amino acids: CASSPNREGKGGYTF. The CDR3 nucleotides are TGTGCCAGCAGCCCTAACAGGGAAGGGAAGGGTGGCTACACCTTC.

The chain has TRBV28 and TRBJ2-4; D may be TRBD2 (5 bases). The CDR3 runs to 18 residues. Trimming took off 2 bases at V and 2 bases at J, with 19 bases between the two ends. Germline loops: CDR1 MDHEN, CDR2 SYDVKM. DNA for the CDR3: TGTGCCAGCAGTTTAAAATGGCGTTCCGGGAAACCCAAAAACATTCAGTACTTC. Its translation is CASSLKWRSGKPKNIQYF.

The chain uses TRBV5-4 and TRBJ2-1; no firm D call. The CDR3 runs 15 residues. V was clipped by 1 base and J by 5 bases, with 13 bases between them. The germline CDR1 and CDR2 sequences are SGHNT and YYREEE (reference sequence). The CDR3 DNA reads TGTGCCAGCAGCTTGTTTGTCGAGGCGAACAATGAGCAGTTCTTC. Translation: CASSLFVEANNEQFF.

As regards this clone: Within the sample, other DNA sequences also encode this same CDR3. The chain carries TRBV7-9 and TRBJ1-2, with no clear D. Trimming removed 5 bases from V and 8 bases from J, with 15 bases in between. The CDR3 is 13 amino acids. CDR1 SEHNR and CDR2 FQNEAQ come from the germline V gene (reference sequence). The CDR3 DNA sequence: TGTGCCAGCAGCACTCCACAACGGATGGGCTACACCTTC. Its translation is CASSTPQRMGYTF.

This chain links TRBV7-9 with TRBJ2-2; D unclear. The CDR3 loop spans 15 amino acids. V gave up 5 bases and J gave up 5 bases, with 15 bases separating them. Germline V gives CDR1 SEHNR, CDR2 FQNEAQ (reference sequence). CDR3 nucleotides: TGTGCCAGCAGCCGATGGGTTGAGCCGACCGGGGAGCTGTTTTTT. It is translated as CASSRWVEPTGELFF. The variable domain in full, completed from reference TRBV7-9 and TRBJ2-2, reads DTGVSQNPRHKITKRGQNVTFRCDPISEHNRLYWYRQTLGQGPEFLTYFQNEAQLEKSRLLSDRFSAERPKGSFSTLEIQRTEQGDSAMYLCASSRWVEPTGELFFGEGSRLTVL.

The gene calls are TRBV5-1 and TRBJ2-2, with D perhaps assigned TRBD1 or TRBD2 (5 bases each). Trimming pared 6 bases from V and 4 bases from J, leaving 22 bases between. CDR1 is SGHRS and CDR2 is YFSETQ in the germline V gene. The CDR3 loop spans 17 amino acids. The chain's CDR3 is CASTEEGPRAGTGELFF. In DNA, the CDR3 is TGCGCCAGCACCGAAGAGGGGCCCAGGGCGGGCACCGGGGAGCTGTTTTTT.

This clone has just one count. The chain joins TRBV11-2 to TRBJ2-7; 8 bases align to TRBD1. The germline gives CDR1 SGHAT, CDR2 FQNNGV. The CDR3 covers 16 residues. Trimming at V came to 5 bases and at J to 0 bases, leaving 9 bases not matched to a gene. CDR3 bases: TGTGCCAGCAGCCCCTTAACAGGGGGAGGCTCCTACGAGCAGTACTTC. Its translation: CASSPLTGGGSYEQYF.

To note about this clone: Distinct nucleotide sequences in the sample also encode this CDR3. V usage is TRBV4-1 and J usage is TRBJ1-6; TRBD1 matches at 7 bases. The trim removed 1 base at V and 7 bases at J, leaving 7 bases unmatched. The length of the CDR3 is 16 residues. The germline gives CDR1 MGHRA, CDR2 YSYEKL. CDR3 sequence reads: CASSQGRDRGNSPLHF. As DNA, the CDR3 is TGCGCCAGCAGCCAAGGACGGGACAGAGGAAATTCACCCCTCCACTTT.

The chain links TRBV7-9 to TRBJ2-7, with TRBD2 identical over 10 bases. The CDR3 consists of 15 residues. The germline V gene encodes CDR1 SEHNR and CDR2 FQNEAQ (reference sequence). Germline trimming cut 2 bases from V and 0 bases from J; bases unmatched to any gene: 1. The CDR3 is CASSLSSGSSYEQYF. In DNA, the CDR3 is TGTGCCAGCAGCTTATCTAGCGGGAGCTCCTACGAGCAGTACTTC.